Below, 32 T cell receptor beta chains from the same sample are listed, as sequenced in a study of shared clonotypes between healthy human individuals. Data came from immunoSEQ multiplex PCR; TCRdb stores just in-frame clones and leaves some out. The sample has some 2.3 million clones; approximately 93% are singletons. Sample: naive CD4+ T cells from PBMCs. Subset noted: CD45RA+ positively selected. These receptors came from a man younger than 35 in good health. Some clones in this sample may be carry-over from other donors' samples.

This clone was picked up one time. The J gene is TRBJ2-1, the V gene TRBV10-3, with 9 bases that match TRBD2. CDR1 ENHRY and CDR2 SYGVKD come from the germline V gene. The CDR3 consists of 10 residues. The V segment lost 11 bases and the J segment 10 bases; nucleotides outside the gene matches: 3. The CDR3 DNA reads as TGTGCCGCGGGGGGGACAGAGCAGTTCTTC. Translating it yields CAAGGTEQFF.

The rearrangement links TRBV28 to TRBJ1-4; D might be TRBD1 (5 bases). The V gene lost 2 bases and the J gene lost 8 bases, with 12 bases spanning the gap. CDR3 length: 14 amino acids. Germline values: CDR1 MDHEN, CDR2 SYDVKM. In DNA form, the CDR3 reads TGTGCCAGCAGTTTACCCACGGGGGGGGAAAAACTGTTTTTT. Protein: CASSLPTGGEKLFF.

This clone was recorded once. V gene TRBV6-1 combines with J gene TRBJ1-2, with a possible D match to TRBD1 (5 bases). The CDR3 covers 13 residues. Germline assignment: CDR1 MNHNS and CDR2 SASEGT. V was shortened by 6 bases and J by 4 bases, with 12 bases between the two germline ends. In DNA form, the CDR3 reads TGTGCCAGCAGCTCAGGGCTTGGCTATGGCTACACCTTC. This codes for CASSSGLGYGYTF.

CDR3 sequence reads: CASSSWDAEETQYF. Written as DNA, the CDR3 is TGTGCCAGCAGTTCCTGGGACGCGGAAGAGACCCAGTACTTC. The chain carries TRBV6-5 and TRBJ2-5; D might be TRBD1 or TRBD2, each matching 5 bases. V gave up 4 bases and J gave up 3 bases, with 12 bases separating them. This CDR3 is 14 amino acids long. Germline CDR1 reads MNHEY; CDR2 reads SVGAGI.

This chain uses TRBV5-1 with TRBJ2-7, with 7 bases matching TRBD1. In germline, CDR1 is SGHRS, CDR2 YFSETQ. This CDR3 has 15 residues. The junction had 9 bases not matched to a gene; V was cut back by 4 bases and J by 2 bases. In DNA form, the CDR3 reads TGCGCCAGCAGCCCTTCGACAGGGACCGCCTACGAGCAGTACTTC. It yields the protein CASSPSTGTAYEQYF.

The rearrangement links TRBV4-2 to TRBJ2-1, with D possibly being TRBD2 (6 bases). Trimming took 9 bases from V and 6 from J, leaving 15 bases between them. The CDR3 sequence is 13 residues long. Germline values: CDR1 LGHNA, CDR2 YNFKEQ. The chain's CDR3 is CASSGDNSNEQFF. For the CDR3, the DNA is TGTGCCAGTTCGGGGGATAACTCCAATGAGCAGTTCTTC.

The V and J genes are TRBV2 and TRBJ2-7, with 13 bases aligning to TRBD2. Trimming cost V 10 bases and J 4 bases; bases outside gene matches: 7. The CDR3 extends over 14 amino acids. Germline V gene lookup returns CDR1 SNHLY and CDR2 FYNNEI. CDR3: CATTGLAGAYEQYF. In DNA form, the CDR3 reads TGTGCCACCACCGGACTAGCGGGAGCGTACGAGCAGTACTTC.

The chain combines TRBV7-2 with TRBJ2-7, with D possibly TRBD1 on 5 matching bases. CDR1 and CDR2 (germline): SGHTA, FQGNSA. The length of the CDR3 is 13 residues. Trimming cost V 5 bases and J 2 bases, with 10 bases left between them. DNA for the CDR3: TGTGCCAGCAGCCCGCGACAGACCTACGAGCAGTACTTC. Translated: CASSPRQTYEQYF.

V is TRBV7-2 and J is TRBJ2-7; TRBD1 might be the D (5 bases). The CDR3 consists of 15 residues. In germline, CDR1 is SGHTA, CDR2 FQGNSA. V was shortened by 1 base and J by 4 bases, with 14 bases between the two germline ends. CDR3 sequence reads: CASSLGGVSYYEQYF. The CDR3 coding sequence is TGTGCCAGCAGCTTAGGGGGCGTTTCCTATTACGAGCAGTACTTC.

This chain connects TRBV7-6 to TRBJ2-5; 7 bases agree with TRBD2. Germline V gene data show CDR1 as SGHVS and CDR2 as FNYEAQ. Trimming at V came to 6 bases and at J to 3 bases, leaving 4 bases not matched to a gene. This CDR3 region has 13 residues. The CDR3 DNA reads TGTGCCAGCAGTCGGGGGGTGAAAGAGACCCAGTACTTC. Translation gives CASSRGVKETQYF.

The chain has TRBV11-2 and TRBJ2-7; no clear D. With 5 bases removed from V and 7 bases from J, the gap between germline ends came to 15 bases. Germline values: CDR1 SGHAT, CDR2 FQNNGV. This CDR3 has 13 amino acids. CDR3 nucleotides: TGTGCCAGCAGCCCCACCGTTTTGGGGGAGCAGTACTTC. Its protein is CASSPTVLGEQYF.

This rearrangement joins TRBV10-3 to TRBJ2-2, with 11 nucleotides matching TRBD2. The CDR3 spans 15 residues. In germline, CDR1 is ENHRY, CDR2 SYGVKD. J gave up 4 bases and V 8 bases, and 6 bases lay outside the gene matches. CDR3 sequence: CAIPQLAGVTGELFF. The CDR3 DNA reads TGTGCCATCCCCCAACTAGCGGGAGTCACCGGGGAGCTGTTTTTT.

The rearrangement links TRBV9 to TRBJ2-6; D not certain. From germline, CDR1 is SGDLS and CDR2 YYNGEE. V lost 3 bases, J lost 4 bases, and 5 bases lay in between. This CDR3 spans 13 amino acids. The CDR3 coding sequence is TGTGCCAGCAGCGCAACGGGGGCCAACGTCCTGACTTTC. As protein: CASSATGANVLTF. Combining the CDR3 with reference TRBV9 and TRBJ2-6 gives the whole variable domain DSGVTQTPKHLITATGQRVTLRCSPRSGDLSVYWYQQSLDQGLQFLIQYYNGEERAKGNILERFSAQQFPDLHSELNLSSLELGDSALYFCASSATGANVLTFGAGSRLTVL.

The rearrangement uses TRBV5-6 and TRBJ1-1; D remains unclear. V dropped 4 bases and J dropped 2 bases, with 15 bases sitting between them. The CDR3 has 15 amino acids. Germline CDR1 is SGHDT and CDR2 is YYEEEE. CDR3 nucleotides: TGTGCCAGCAGCCCCTCTTTGATTGGTAACACTGAAGCTTTCTTT. Translation: CASSPSLIGNTEAFF.

This chain uses TRBV9 with TRBJ2-1, with 9 bases matching TRBD1. Germline lookup yields CDR1 SGDLS and CDR2 YYNGEE. The CDR3 totals 15 residues. J lost 4 bases, V lost 2 bases, and 4 bases had no gene match. The CDR3 sequence: CASSVGDREYNEQFF. The CDR3 nucleotides read TGTGCCAGCAGCGTTGGGGACAGGGAATACAATGAGCAGTTCTTC.

The gene calls are TRBV4-1 and TRBJ1-3; perhaps TRBD1 as D (6 bases). The CDR3 is made up of 17 amino acids. The V gene lost 4 bases and the J gene lost 0 bases, with 16 bases spanning the gap. Germline CDR1 reads MGHRA; CDR2 reads YSYEKL. Here the CDR3 DNA reads TGCGCCAGCAGCCGGCTCGGGGGGGCTTTCTCTGGAAACACCATATATTTT. It codes for CASSRLGGAFSGNTIYF.

The chain employs TRBV7-3 and TRBJ1-2; D ambiguous. V was shortened by 3 bases and J by 6 bases, with 17 bases between the two germline ends. The CDR3 consists of 15 residues. In germline, CDR1 is SGHTA, CDR2 FQGTGA. The CDR3 protein is CASSLSPAAPDGYTF. DNA for the CDR3: TGTGCCAGCAGCTTGTCCCCGGCAGCCCCAGATGGCTACACCTTC. The whole variable domain, filled in from reference TRBV7-3 and TRBJ1-2, reads GAGVSQTPSNKVTEKGKYVELRCDPISGHTALYWYRQSLGQGPEFLIYFQGTGAADDSGLPNDRFFAVRPEGSVSTLKIQRTERGDSAVYLCASSLSPAAPDGYTFGSGTRLTVV.

The V call is TRBV28, the J call TRBJ1-4; weak D call: TRBD1 (5 bases). Deletions cut 6 bases from V and 8 bases from J, with 22 bases between. The CDR3 totals 16 residues. Germline CDR1 and CDR2: MDHEN and SYDVKM. In DNA, the CDR3 is TGTGCCAGCAGCTTACGACCCGGGGCCGGAGGAGAAAAACTGTTTTTT. Its protein is CASSLRPGAGGEKLFF.

The rearrangement links TRBV19 to TRBJ2-1, with D perhaps assigned TRBD1 or TRBD2 (6 bases each). The CDR3 covers 15 residues. V was clipped by 4 bases and J by 5 bases, with 15 bases between them. Germline CDR1 LNHDA, CDR2 SQIVND (reference sequence). CDR3 sequence (DNA): TGTGCCAGTAGTAGATCCGGGGGCGTTAACAATGAGCAGTTCTTC. Translating gives CASSRSGGVNNEQFF.

With regard to this clone: The sample has other DNA sequences that encode this CDR3 too. The chain's CDR3 is CASSVLNTGELFF. The CDR3 nucleotides read TGTGCCAGCAGTGTACTGAACACCGGGGAGCTGTTTTTT. This chain joins TRBV2 and TRBJ2-2; D uncertain. This CDR3 contains 13 residues. CDR1 is SNHLY, CDR2 FYNNEI, per germline. Between the trimmed V and J ends, which lost 4 bases and 1 base, there was a span of 4 bases.

This chain connects TRBV4-2 to TRBJ1-1, with TRBD1 identical over 7 bases. This CDR3 is built from 15 residues. The V gene's germline CDR1 is LGHNA and CDR2 YNFKEQ. After removal of 3 bases from V and 5 bases from J, the junction contained 9 bases not matched to a gene. The CDR3 DNA is TGTGCCAGCAGCCATGCCGACAGGGACGGGACTGAAGCTTTCTTT. Translated: CASSHADRDGTEAFF.

This chain uses TRBV28 with TRBJ1-2, with 9 positions matching TRBD1. Germline V gene sequence: CDR1 MDHEN, CDR2 SYDVKM. This CDR3 spans 15 amino acids. V was pared by 3 bases and J by 7 bases, with 9 bases of the junction left unmatched. The CDR3 sequence: CASSLLDRGSGGYTF. The DNA of the CDR3 is TGTGCCAGCAGTTTGTTGGACAGGGGCTCTGGTGGCTACACCTTC.

This clone was recorded a few times. V gene TRBV5-6 combines with J gene TRBJ2-2; D possibly corresponds to TRBD2 (6 bases). Between the trimmed V and J ends, which lost 4 bases and 4 bases, there was a span of 17 bases. Germline CDR1 is SGHDT and CDR2 is YYEEEE. The CDR3 is 16 residues long. CDR3 nucleotide sequence: TGTGCCAGCAGCCCGGGAGTTCGGCTTATCACCGGGGAGCTGTTTTTT. Protein: CASSPGVRLITGELFF.

Note on this clone: Other DNA variants within this sample encode the same CDR3. The CDR3 DNA sequence: TGCAGTGCTACAGGGGAAGAGACCCAGTACTTC. It is translated as CSATGEETQYF. The rearrangement joins TRBV20-1 to TRBJ2-5; possibly TRBD1 for D (6 bases). The CDR3 length is 11 residues. Trimming removed 4 bases from V and 3 bases from J, with 6 bases in between. The germline V gene has CDR1 DFQATT and CDR2 SNEGSKA (reference sequence).

This chain connects TRBV11-3 to TRBJ1-1, with D perhaps matching TRBD1 (5 bases). The CDR3 covers 15 residues. The V end lost 2 bases, the J end lost 1 base, and 11 bases lay between the germline ends. The V gene's germline CDR1 is SGHNT and CDR2 YENEEA. DNA of the CDR3: TGTGCCAGCAGCTTAAATCACGGGGGGAACACTGAAGCTTTCTTT. The encoded protein is CASSLNHGGNTEAFF.

As concerns this clone: Other nucleotide sequences in the sample specify the same CDR3. The CDR3 loop is CASSPRVGETQYF. DNA for the CDR3: TGTGCCAGCTCACCACGGGTAGGGGAGACCCAGTACTTC. V usage is TRBV18 and J usage is TRBJ2-5; D gene uncertain. CDR1 is KGHSH, CDR2 LQKENI, per germline. The CDR3 covers 13 residues. V was clipped by 1 base and J by 5 bases, with 8 bases between them.

J is TRBJ2-7 and V is TRBV19, with 12 bases matching TRBD2. The CDR3 is made up of 17 amino acids. In germline, CDR1 is LNHDA, CDR2 SQIVND (reference sequence). J gave up 5 bases and V 4 bases, and 12 bases lay outside the gene matches. CDR3 loop: CASSRRASGRVLHEQYF. CDR3 nucleotide sequence: TGTGCCAGTAGTAGGAGGGCTAGCGGGAGGGTCCTCCACGAGCAGTACTTC.

This chain links TRBV25-1 with TRBJ2-5, with unresolved D. The germline V and J ends were trimmed by 1 base and 2 bases, with 8 bases remaining between them. CDR1 is MGHDK, CDR2 SYGVNS, per germline. The CDR3 runs 14 residues. CDR3 amino acids: CASSEFAKQETQYF. CDR3 sequence (DNA): TGTGCCAGCAGTGAATTTGCGAAACAAGAGACCCAGTACTTC.

The J gene is TRBJ2-7, the V gene TRBV28; D remains ambiguous. CDR3 length: 16 amino acids. V dropped 4 bases and J dropped 1 base, with 17 bases sitting between them. Germline V gives CDR1 MDHEN, CDR2 SYDVKM. The CDR3 spells CASSSLPLTLSYEQYF. The CDR3 DNA is TGTGCCAGCAGTTCCCTCCCCCTGACTCTATCCTACGAGCAGTACTTC.

V gene TRBV19 combines with J gene TRBJ2-4; TRBD2 matches at 12 bases. Trimming at V came to 0 bases and at J to 8 bases, leaving 5 bases not matched to a gene. Germline values: CDR1 LNHDA, CDR2 SQIVND (reference sequence). The CDR3 spans 16 residues. CDR3 in DNA: TGTGCCAGTAGTATAGATCACCTAGCGGGAGGGGACATTCAGTACTTC. Protein sequence: CASSIDHLAGGDIQYF. Combining the CDR3 with reference TRBV19 and TRBJ2-4 gives the whole variable domain DGGITQSPKYLFRKEGQNVTLSCEQNLNHDAMYWYRQDPGQGLRLIYYSQIVNDFQKGDIAEGYSVSREKKESFPLTVTSAQKNPTAFYLCASSIDHLAGGDIQYFGAGTRLSVL.

The chain carries TRBV11-2 and TRBJ1-2, with no clear D. Germline V gene data show CDR1 as SGHAT and CDR2 as FQNNGV. This CDR3 comprises 15 residues. The ends were cut back, 4 bases at V and 14 bases at J, with 26 bases in the middle. CDR3 sequence reads: CASSSRPGPPSSPTF. The CDR3 coding sequence is TGTGCCAGCAGCTCCCGGCCCGGACCACCCTCGTCCCCTACCTTC.

Concerning this clone: Other DNA sequences within the sample encode an identical CDR3. V gene TRBV20-1 combines with J gene TRBJ2-1; D remains unclear. V dropped 3 bases and J dropped 7 bases, with 7 bases sitting between them. This CDR3 has 11 amino acids. In germline, CDR1 is DFQATT, CDR2 SNEGSKA (reference sequence). CDR3 loop: CSARTRNEQFF. The CDR3 bases are TGCAGTGCTAGGACGCGGAATGAGCAGTTCTTC.